This T cell receptor (beta chain) was identified during a study of OX40 agonist ivuxolimab in advanced cancers. The data were produced by immunoSEQ multiplex PCR, yet TCRdb's version contains in-frame clones alone and is incomplete. The sample includes roughly 48,000 clones, approximately 84% of them seen just once. The V gene's germline CDR1 is LGHNA and CDR2 YSLEER. V was pared by 2 bases and J by 11 bases, with 7 bases of the junction left unmatched. This CDR3 has 15 residues. The chain recombines TRBV4-3 with TRBJ1-6; 9 nucleotides match TRBD1. The input for sequencing was CD4+ or CD8+ T cells sorted from blood, taken in a trial of the OX40 agonist ivuxolimab. The TCR comes from an adult with an advanced solid tumor such as melanoma, head and neck, liver or kidney cancer. The CDR3 nucleotides are TGCGCCAGCAGCCAAAGGGCGGGACAGGGTGCACCCCTCCACTTT. It codes for CASSQRAGQGAPLHF.